The T cell receptor beta chain under discussion was sequenced for a study of shared clonotypes between healthy human individuals. Under the authors' procedure: Because ImmunoSEQ provided only junction sequences with no quality scores, the filtering differed. Method: immunoSEQ multiplex PCR; TCRdb's copy keeps in-frame clones and lacks some. The V and J calls and clone size were taken over from that table, and D and trimming were inferred from the DNA. The table shows more than 1.2 million clones, with 98% occurring only once. General study findings and limits: Genetic and exposure-history diversity was limited by the small donor number.

All the donors were Caucasian adults who lived in Nashville, Tennessee. Remarks on this clone: Antigen: not known.

Germline CDR1 reads SGDLS; CDR2 reads YYNGEE. V lost 0 bases and J 6 bases, leaving 6 bases between the germline ends. The CDR3 length is 13 residues. This rearrangement joins TRBV9 to TRBJ2-2, with unresolved D. The sequence came from a man aged 30-40 years in good health. The specimen was naive CD4+ T cells sorted from blood. Indicated subset: CD45RA+ positively selected. The CDR3, as DNA: TGTGCCAGCAGCGTAGGTCCCCCCGGGGAGCTGTTTTTT. It codes for CASSVGPPGELFF.